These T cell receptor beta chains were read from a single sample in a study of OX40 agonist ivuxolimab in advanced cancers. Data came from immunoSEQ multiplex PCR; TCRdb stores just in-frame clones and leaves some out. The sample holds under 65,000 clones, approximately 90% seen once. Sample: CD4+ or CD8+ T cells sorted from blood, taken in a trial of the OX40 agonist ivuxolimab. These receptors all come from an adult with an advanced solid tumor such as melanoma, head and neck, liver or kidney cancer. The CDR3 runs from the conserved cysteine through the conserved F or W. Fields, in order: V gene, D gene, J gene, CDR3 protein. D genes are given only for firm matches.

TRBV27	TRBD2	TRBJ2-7	CASSLKGTSGRRTTYEQYF
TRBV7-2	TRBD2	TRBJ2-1	CASSSTSGRLTYNEQFF
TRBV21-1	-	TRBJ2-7	CARVITPYEQYF
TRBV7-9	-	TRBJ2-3	CASLGKGGAADTQYF
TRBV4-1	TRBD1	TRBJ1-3	CASSQEPPRTGASDTIYF
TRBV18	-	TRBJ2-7	CASSRDAGAYEQYF
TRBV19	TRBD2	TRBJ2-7	CASNPGLAGVREQYF
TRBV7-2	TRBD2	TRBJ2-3	CASRQIGSSGRKYF
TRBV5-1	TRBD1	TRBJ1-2	CASSLVDRGDGYTF
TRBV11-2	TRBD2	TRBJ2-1	CASSLRLAAYNEQFF
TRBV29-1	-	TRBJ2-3	CSVDYTDTQYF
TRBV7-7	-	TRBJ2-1	CASSLGHYNEQFF
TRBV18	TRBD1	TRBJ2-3	CASSPLTPGGSDTQYF
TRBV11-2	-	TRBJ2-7	CATKPGGTYEQYF
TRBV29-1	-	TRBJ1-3	CSVAFNSGNTIYF
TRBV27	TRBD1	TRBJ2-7	CASGWDSRYEQYF
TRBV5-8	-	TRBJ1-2	CASSWGLYGYTF
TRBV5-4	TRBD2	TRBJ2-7	CASSRPAGGPGEQYF
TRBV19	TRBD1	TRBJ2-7	CASMARTGVNEQYF
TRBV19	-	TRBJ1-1	CASSIAEGGTEAFF
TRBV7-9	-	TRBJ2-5	CASSLGERTDDVQETQYF
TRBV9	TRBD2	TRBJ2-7	CASSSSGTSGTHRPEQYF
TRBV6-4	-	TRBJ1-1	CASSERGIAFF
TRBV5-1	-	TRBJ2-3	CASSLDGQPTDTQYF
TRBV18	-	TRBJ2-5	CASSPPRQGNVETQYF
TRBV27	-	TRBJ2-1	CASSLRSSANNEQFF
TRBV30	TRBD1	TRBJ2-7	CAWTRLRTGGYEQYF
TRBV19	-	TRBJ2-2	CASSKETAANTGELFF
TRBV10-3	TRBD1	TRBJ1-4	CAISDSRGQGKEKLFF
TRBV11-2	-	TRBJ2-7	CASSSSGTAGEQYF
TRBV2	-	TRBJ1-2	CASSAGVLAYGYTF
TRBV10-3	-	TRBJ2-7	CAVRGGVLSSEQYF
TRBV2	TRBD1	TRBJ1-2	CANQGQGAIYGYTF
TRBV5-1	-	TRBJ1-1	CASSLGDVEKQAAFF
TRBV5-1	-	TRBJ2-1	CASSFLGAALYNEQFF
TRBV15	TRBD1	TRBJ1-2	CATRPSGGWAELEGYTF
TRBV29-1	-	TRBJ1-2	CSAGDQGYGYTF
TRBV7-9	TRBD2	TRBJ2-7	CASTGLARAYEQYF
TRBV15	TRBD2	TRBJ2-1	CATSRGLAAYNEQFF
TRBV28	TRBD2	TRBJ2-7	CASRPASGTSGSYEQYF